Sequencing of this TCR beta chain was carried out in a study of blood T cell repertoires in COVID-19. Study-wide background: There were acute and convalescent COVID-19 samples, and they came from the United States, Italy and Spain. The analysed material was cDNA or gDNA that came from T cells, B-cell-depleted T cells, or PBMCs.

Seattle's enrolled individuals joined amid active infection and were then monitored longitudinally. CDR1 and CDR2 from the germline V gene are LGHDT and YNNKEL (reference sequence). Between the trimmed V and J ends, which lost 1 base and 4 bases, there was a span of 2 bases. There are 12 residues in the CDR3. Original methodology: Nucleated cell number was recorded as an estimate derived from reference gene primer amplification. Here immunoSEQ multiplex PCR was the method, and the copy in TCRdb shows in-frame clones only, minus some. The V and J calls and clone size are taken from that table; D and trimming were inferred from the DNA. The sample includes about 350,000 clones, approximately 90% of them seen just once.

The source is a woman in her sixties with COVID-19, enrolled during active disease. This chain links TRBV3-1 (or the pseudogene TRBV3-2) with TRBJ1-3, with D uncertain. The sequenced sample was peripheral blood. The DNA of the CDR3 is TGTGCCAGCAGCCAAGTAGGAAACACCATATATTTT. Protein sequence: CASSQVGNTIYF.